This TCR beta chain comes out of a study of blood T cell repertoires in COVID-19 (dated by TCRdb to about 2020). About the study as a whole: Collaborator samples came from the United States, Italy and Spain and covered acute and convalescent phases of COVID-19. The prospective study material was composed of cDNA or gDNA derived from T cells, B-cell-depleted T cells, or PBMCs. Deeply sampled blood TCRbeta repertoires from subjects exposed to, actively infected with, or recovered from COVID-19 were included in the dataset. The repertoires were made available in a free public database intended to serve as a resource for research on the immune response to SARS-CoV-2. The samples were drawn from two sources: the first 160 participants of the ongoing ImmuneRACE study, and approximately 1,300 subjects contributed by 6 global collaborators. Sample metadata almost always included a de-identified subject ID, COVID-19 status, age in years and sex. Where available, HLA class I and class II types were taken from metadata supplied by the sample provider and were not determined by assay-based typing.

Details on this clone: Its antigen is not yet known. Per-base quality was not reported, and no clone a single base away is much larger than it.

CDR1 is given as LNHNV and CDR2 as YYDKDF, both from the germline V gene (reference sequence). V lost 0 bases and J lost 4 bases; the stretch between them is 10 bases long. The CDR3 has 15 amino acids, counting the end cysteine and phenylalanine. The kept DNA is CDR3 alone, 45 bases in frame from the first base. Broader findings and caveats from the paper: The amount of clinical and demographic metadata varied by source and participant and was provided uncurated.

TCRbeta CDR3 regions were amplified from genomic DNA by means of the immunoSEQ Assay, a bias-controlled multiplex PCR. For the original study's pipeline: Within the assay, amplification of reference gene primers was used to estimate how many nucleated cells each sample contained. Sequence reads were collapsed and filtered to measure the absolute abundance of every unique TCRbeta CDR3 rearrangement. For each sample, productive Simpson clonality was calculated as the square root of Simpson's diversity index across productive rearrangements. Entries here come from immuneACCESS through TCRdb and include only in-frame sequences with V and J called. Some clones fail to appear in such tables; in the studies checked, an unresolved V gene covers under half of the shortfall, and the cause of the remainder is unknown. Clone size and the V and J calls come from that table; the DNA yielded D and trimming. For this sample the table gives about 50,000 clones, of which approximately 80% were detected only once. About a fifth of the sample belongs to the ten largest clones.

One collaborating source in Seattle enrolled patients during active infection and followed them longitudinally through the course of disease. Collaborating institutions collected whole blood in K2EDTA tubes following their own protocols. For TCRbeta analysis, collaborators shipped samples as frozen whole blood, isolated PBMCs, or DNA extracted from either of those sample types. The receptor was isolated from an elderly woman with COVID-19, enrolled during active disease. The chain is made from TRBV15 and TRBJ1-5; the D gene remains uncertain. The sequenced sample consisted of peripheral blood. The CDR3: CATSRDLRANQPQHF. The nucleotide sequence is TGTGCCACCAGCAGAGACTTGAGGGCTAATCAGCCCCAGCATTTT.